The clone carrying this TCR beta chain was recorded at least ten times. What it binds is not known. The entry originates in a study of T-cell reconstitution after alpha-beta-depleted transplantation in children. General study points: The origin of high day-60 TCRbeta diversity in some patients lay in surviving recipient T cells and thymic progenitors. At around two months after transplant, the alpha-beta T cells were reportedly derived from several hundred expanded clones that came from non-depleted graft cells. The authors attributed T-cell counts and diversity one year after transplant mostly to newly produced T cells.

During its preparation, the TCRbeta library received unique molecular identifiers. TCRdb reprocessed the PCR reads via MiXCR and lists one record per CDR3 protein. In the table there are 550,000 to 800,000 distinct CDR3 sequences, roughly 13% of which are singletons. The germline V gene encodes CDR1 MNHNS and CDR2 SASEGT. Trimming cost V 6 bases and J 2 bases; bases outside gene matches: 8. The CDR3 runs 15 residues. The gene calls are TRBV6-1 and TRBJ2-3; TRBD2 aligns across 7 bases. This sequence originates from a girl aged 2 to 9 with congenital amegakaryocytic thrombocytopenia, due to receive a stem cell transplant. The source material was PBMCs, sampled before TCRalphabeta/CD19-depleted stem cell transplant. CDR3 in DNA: TGTGCCAGCAGGAAACTAGCGCAGAACACAGATACGCAGTATTTT. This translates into CASRKLAQNTDTQYF.